These 5 T cell receptor beta chains originate from one sample sequenced in a study of relationships among human T cell subsets. TCR alpha and beta CDR3s were amplified from mRNA by semiquantitative ARM-PCR. Tagged nested gene-specific primers were used first, then communal superprimers amplified exponentially. TCRdb reanalysed the multiplex PCR reads using MiXCR and keeps one entry per CDR3 protein. The data show more than 4,500 distinct CDR3 sequences, 50% to 70% seen once. CD8+ T cells were isolated by anti-CD4 multisort bead depletion, then anti-CD8 bead selection. The sample taken for sequencing was CD8+ T cells sorted from blood. The receptors here all came from a man aged 40-50 years in good health.

The chain employs TRBV4-1 and TRBJ1-5, with 7 bases aligning to TRBD1. The CDR3 totals 14 residues. In germline, CDR1 is MGHRA, CDR2 YSYEKL. The trim removed 6 bases at V and 6 bases at J, leaving 8 bases unmatched. CDR3 residues: CASSRTGEAQPQHF. CDR3 sequence (DNA): TGCGCCAGCAGTCGAACAGGGGAGGCTCAGCCCCAGCATTTT.

The chain has TRBV23-1 and TRBJ2-5; D unresolved. TRBV23-1 is an ORF; its function is uncertain. The CDR3 has 12 amino acids. V gave up 1 base and J gave up 1 base, with 1 base separating them. The CDR3 loop is CASSQFQETQYF. The CDR3, as DNA: TGCGCCAGCAGTCAATTCCAAGAGACCCAGTACTTC.

By share, this clonotype ranks as medium-sized. The chain is built from TRBV12-3 or TRBV12-4 and TRBJ1-1, with no clear D. With 5 bases removed from V and 0 bases from J, the gap between germline ends came to 7 bases. This CDR3 spans 13 amino acids. The CDR3 DNA sequence: TGTGCCAGCAGTCCGGACCTGAACACTGAAGCTTTCTTT. Translating gives CASSPDLNTEAFF.

The rearrangement links TRBV2 to TRBJ1-6, with a weak D call TRBD1 (5 bases). Germline CDR1 reads SNHLY; CDR2 reads FYNNEI. This CDR3 is 15 amino acids long. Trimming shortened V by 6 bases and J by 7 bases, and 16 bases separated the two germline ends. CDR3 DNA: TGTGCCAGCAGAGTCCACGGGGCGAGGAATTCACCCCTCCACTTT. Translated: CASRVHGARNSPLHF.

This clonotype counts as large (0.1 to 1%). The V call is TRBV10-3, the J call TRBJ2-7; D may match TRBD1 or TRBD2 (6 bases each). Per the germline V gene, CDR1 is ENHRY and CDR2 is SYGVKD. The CDR3 sequence is 13 residues long. Trimming pared 10 bases from V and 2 bases from J, leaving 15 bases between. The chain's CDR3 is CATRQEGPYEQYF. In DNA, the CDR3 is TGTGCCACACGACAGGAGGGCCCCTACGAGCAGTACTTC.